The next 3 T cell receptor beta chains were all read from a single sample in a study of Graves' ophthalmopathy and Graves' hyperthyroidism. Amplification from RNA transcripts yielded the TCR beta CDR3 regions. Following a first-round RT-PCR that used HTBI primers, a second-round multiplex PCR was carried out. MiXCR, run by TCRdb on the multiplex PCR reads, gives a single entry per CDR3 protein. This sample has about 740,000 distinct CDR3 sequences, with roughly 40% found just once. Material: peripheral blood. The receptor source for this set is an adult man with Graves' ophthalmopathy.

This clonotype was counted between two and nine times. The junction and the germline gene differ at one end; a read error may be behind it. The V call is TRBV10-3, the J call TRBJ2-5, with TRBD2 matching over 9 bases. This CDR3 region has 14 residues. Germline V gives CDR1 ENHRY, CDR2 SYGVKD. This CDR3 is CASSYMRGGKTQYF. In DNA form, the CDR3 reads TGTGCCAGCAGTTACATGCGGGGGGGAAAGACCCAGTACTTC.

In the case of this clonotype: A single base separates this from a much larger clone, so it may be a read error. The chain recombines TRBV9 with TRBJ1-4; 7 nucleotides align to TRBD1. The CDR3 totals 13 residues. The germline CDR1 and CDR2 sequences are SGDLS and YYNGEE. CDR3 sequence (DNA): TGTGCCGGCAGCGAAACAGGGGATGAAAAACTGTTTTTT. Its protein product is CAGSETGDEKLFF.

The chain combines TRBV7-9 with TRBJ2-1; D not certain. Germline V lookup: CDR1 SEHNR, CDR2 FQNEAQ (reference sequence). The V end was cut by 6 bases, the J end by 6 bases, with 15 bases between. This CDR3 is 14 amino acids long. Written as DNA, the CDR3 is TGTGCCAGCAGTGAGGTCAGGAGTGGCAATGAGCAGTTCTTC. It translates to CASSEVRSGNEQFF.